These 17 T cell receptor beta chains share one sample of origin, sequenced in a study of human versus mouse CDR3 diversity and MHC coevolution. Some clones are missing from TCRdb's copy, which holds only in-frame ones; the method was immunoSEQ multiplex PCR. The profile shows about 77,000 clones, under 95% of them singletons. The sequenced sample consisted of naive CD4+ T cells from blood. Subset meaning: CD45RO-negative CD62L-positive naive CD4 T cells. These receptors were obtained from a person between 30 and 69 years old in good health.

This sequence joins TRBV7-9 and TRBJ2-1, with D possibly matching TRBD2 (6 bases). The V and J ends lost 5 bases and 7 bases respectively, with 21 bases between them. CDR1 and CDR2 (germline): SEHNR, FQNEAQ (reference sequence). The CDR3 has 16 amino acids. The CDR3 spells CASSGQRATLGNEQFF. DNA of the CDR3: TGTGCCAGCAGCGGTCAGCGGGCGACCCTGGGAAATGAGCAGTTCTTC.

The chain uses TRBV10-1 and TRBJ2-5, with D perhaps TRBD1 (5 bases). The CDR3 sequence is 14 residues long. Germline-derived CDR1 and CDR2 are WNHNN and SYGVQD (reference sequence). V lost 0 bases and J 1 base, leaving 6 bases between the germline ends. CDR3 DNA sequence: TGCGCCAGCAGTGAGTCGGGGCCCCAAGAGACCCAGTACTTC. It encodes CASSESGPQETQYF.

This clone was seen once. The V gene is TRBV27, the J gene TRBJ1-5, with D possibly matching TRBD1 (6 bases). Germline V gene sequence: CDR1 MNHEY, CDR2 SMNVEV (reference sequence). The CDR3 loop spans 12 amino acids. Trimming shortened V by 5 bases and J by 8 bases, and 10 bases separated the two germline ends. CDR3 residues: CASSAGAEPQHF. In DNA form, the CDR3 reads TGTGCCAGCAGTGCGGGGGCCGAGCCCCAGCATTTT.

The rearrangement uses TRBV6-5 and TRBJ2-7; unclear D gene. The CDR3 extends over 13 amino acids. In germline, CDR1 is MNHEY, CDR2 SVGAGI. V lost 8 bases and J 0 bases, leaving 11 bases between the germline ends. The CDR3 DNA reads TGTGCCAGCGGGCAGGCTGACTCCTACGAGCAGTACTTC. It is translated as CASGQADSYEQYF.

The chain links TRBV4-1 to TRBJ2-3, with 7 bases aligning to TRBD2. After removal of 5 bases from V and 2 bases from J, the junction contained 10 bases not matched to a gene. The CDR3 has 16 amino acids. Germline assignment: CDR1 MGHRA and CDR2 YSYEKL. CDR3 nucleotides: TGCGCCAGCAGCTATGGGGCGGGGGAGATCACAGATACGCAGTATTTT. Its translation: CASSYGAGEITDTQYF.

V and J are TRBV19 and TRBJ2-7; 7 bases map to TRBD1. CDR1 and CDR2 (germline): LNHDA, SQIVND (reference sequence). The trim removed 3 bases at V and 2 bases at J, leaving 4 bases unmatched. The CDR3 spans 14 residues. CDR3 nucleotide sequence: TGTGCCAGTAGTATCCGGACAGGAGCCTACGAGCAGTACTTC. Protein sequence: CASSIRTGAYEQYF.

The CDR3, as DNA: TGTGCCATACCCCGACATAGCGAGTCCTACGAGCAGTACTTC. Its protein product is CAIPRHSESYEQYF. The V gene is TRBV6-1, the J gene TRBJ2-7; perhaps TRBD2 as D (5 bases). There are 14 residues in the CDR3. Germline CDR1 is MNHNS and CDR2 is SASEGT. V was pared by 10 bases and J by 1 base, with 17 bases between.

The V gene is TRBV11-2, the J gene TRBJ1-5; D might be TRBD1 (5 bases). The V and J ends lost 4 bases and 0 bases respectively, with 7 bases between them. The CDR3 covers 14 residues. In germline, CDR1 is SGHAT, CDR2 FQNNGV. The CDR3 DNA reads TGTGCCAGCAGCTGGGACTCTAGCAATCAGCCCCAGCATTTT. This codes for CASSWDSSNQPQHF.

This clone was observed once. The chain employs TRBV6-6 and TRBJ1-6; 7 nucleotides agree with TRBD1. This CDR3 comprises 12 residues. The V gene's germline CDR1 is MNHNY and CDR2 SVGAGI (reference sequence). The V gene end was trimmed by 6 bases and the J gene end by 14 bases; junction bases not matched to a gene: 7. The CDR3 DNA is TGTGCCAGCAGGGAAAGGGACAGCTCCCTCCACTTT. Translated: CASRERDSSLHF.

J is TRBJ2-7 and V is TRBV7-9; D ambiguous. The V end was cut by 5 bases, the J end by 2 bases, with 16 bases between. Germline values: CDR1 SEHNR, CDR2 FQNEAQ (reference sequence). The CDR3 is made up of 15 amino acids. The CDR3 loop is CASSRSDTPTYEQYF. CDR3 in DNA: TGTGCCAGCAGCCGAAGTGACACCCCCACCTACGAGCAGTACTTC. The variable domain in full, completed from reference TRBV7-9 and TRBJ2-7, reads DTGVSQNPRHKITKRGQNVTFRCDPISEHNRLYWYRQTLGQGPEFLTYFQNEAQLEKSRLLSDRFSAERPKGSFSTLEIQRTEQGDSAMYLCASSRSDTPTYEQYFGPGTRLTVT.

The chain couples TRBV9 to TRBJ2-5, with 9 bases lining up with TRBD1. The CDR3 is 14 amino acids. In germline, CDR1 is SGDLS, CDR2 YYNGEE. After removal of 3 bases from V and 1 base from J, the junction contained 1 base not matched to a gene. CDR3 amino acids: CASSAGQGQETQYF. The CDR3 DNA is TGTGCCAGCAGCGCGGGACAGGGCCAAGAGACCCAGTACTTC.

This chain links TRBV5-1 with TRBJ1-2; D may be TRBD1 (6 bases). Trimming removed 4 bases from V and 8 bases from J, with 18 bases in between. CDR3 size: 14 residues. Germline V gene data show CDR1 as SGHRS and CDR2 as YFSETQ. The CDR3 loop is CASSPTGTYNGYTF. The CDR3 DNA is TGCGCCAGCAGCCCCACCGGGACATATAACGGCTACACCTTC.

The chain uses TRBV5-1 and TRBJ2-1, with D hard to call. The CDR3 has 15 residues. Germline loops: CDR1 SGHRS, CDR2 YFSETQ. Trimming removed 0 bases from V and 2 bases from J, with 9 bases in between. Here the CDR3 reads CASSLETYTYNEQFF. The CDR3, as DNA: TGCGCCAGCAGCTTGGAAACGTACACCTACAATGAGCAGTTCTTC.

This chain links TRBV19 with TRBJ2-1; 10 nucleotides match TRBD1. Germline loops: CDR1 LNHDA, CDR2 SQIVND (reference sequence). This CDR3 has 14 residues. J was trimmed by 7 bases and V by 3 bases; bases with no gene match: 3. The CDR3 bases are TGTGCCAGTAGTATGGGACAGGGGCATAATGAGCAGTTCTTC. This codes for CASSMGQGHNEQFF.

V and J are TRBV27 and TRBJ1-1, with a tentative D call TRBD1 (5 bases). The CDR3 has 12 residues. Germline lookup yields CDR1 MNHEY and CDR2 SMNVEV (reference sequence). V lost 6 bases to trimming and J lost 10 bases, with 15 bases between them. This CDR3 reads CASSSKGLAAFF. DNA for the CDR3: TGTGCCAGCAGCAGTAAGGGGTTGGCAGCTTTCTTT.

J is TRBJ1-2 and V is TRBV18; 10 nucleotides match TRBD1. This CDR3 region has 14 residues. Germline CDR1 and CDR2: KGHSH and LQKENI. V lost 3 bases to trimming and J lost 8 bases; unmatched junction nucleotides: 6. CDR3 sequence reads: CASSPTTGGPGYTF. Here the CDR3 DNA reads TGTGCCAGCTCACCCACGACAGGGGGCCCGGGCTACACCTTC. Filled out from reference TRBV18 and TRBJ1-2, the complete variable domain reads NAGVMQNPRHLVRRRGQEARLRCSPMKGHSHVYWYRQLPEEGLKFMVYLQKENIIDESGMPKERFSAEFPKEGPSILRIQQVVRGDSAAYFCASSPTTGGPGYTFGSGTRLTVV.

V gene TRBV18 combines with J gene TRBJ1-1; D not resolved. With 3 bases removed from V and 1 base from J, the gap between germline ends came to 18 bases. Germline V gene data show CDR1 as KGHSH and CDR2 as LQKENI. This CDR3 contains 17 residues. The CDR3 DNA sequence: TGTGCCAGCTCACCGGCGGGCTCGACATTCTGGAACACTGAAGCTTTCTTT. It yields the protein CASSPAGSTFWNTEAFF.